The next 30 T cell receptor beta chains were all read from a single sample in a study of brain metastases from non-small cell lung cancer. Clones were read by immunoSEQ multiplex PCR, and TCRdb kept only the in-frame ones, dropping some. The table has almost 2,500 clones, approximately 85% seen once. Sequencing input: tumor-adjacent normal tissue. These receptors were obtained from a donor at least 40 years old with non-small cell lung cancer.

The CDR3 sequence is CASSAASAGPRTEAFF. In DNA, the CDR3 is TGTGCCAGCAGTGCCGCCTCCGCAGGCCCGCGCACTGAAGCTTTCTTT. The gene calls are TRBV6-2 or TRBV6-3 and TRBJ1-1; D is uncertain. With 5 bases removed from V and 4 bases from J, the gap between germline ends came to 20 bases. The CDR3 is 16 amino acids. Looked up from germline, CDR1 is MNHEY and CDR2 is SVGEGT.

This chain links TRBV6-2 or TRBV6-3 with TRBJ2-3; TRBD2 is a possible D gene (6 bases). The CDR3 totals 14 residues. CDR1 and CDR2 (germline): MNHEY, SVGEGT. V was clipped by 2 bases and J by 6 bases, with 12 bases between them. The chain's CDR3 is CASSYGRGVDTQYF. The DNA for the CDR3 is TGTGCCAGCAGTTACGGGCGGGGCGTGGATACGCAGTATTTT.

This clone appeared once. The chain carries TRBV30 and TRBJ2-2; D not resolved. The CDR3 spans 15 residues. From germline, CDR1 is GTSNPN and CDR2 SVGIG (reference sequence). V lost 3 bases to trimming and J lost 4 bases, with 15 bases between them. CDR3 sequence: CAWSKGPRGTGELFF. The CDR3 region has the DNA TGTGCCTGGAGCAAAGGGCCCCGAGGCACCGGGGAGCTGTTTTTT.

This clone has a single count. V is TRBV18 and J is TRBJ1-4; no clear D. Between the trimmed V and J ends, which lost 0 bases and 5 bases, there was a span of 10 bases. There are 15 residues in the CDR3. Per germline, CDR1 KGHSH and CDR2 LQKENI. The CDR3 reads CASSPPEGRNEKLFF. CDR3 sequence (DNA): TGTGCCAGCTCACCACCGGAAGGAAGGAATGAAAAACTGTTTTTT.

The rearrangement links TRBV4-2 to TRBJ2-3, with TRBD2 matching 9 bases. This CDR3 has 18 residues. From germline, CDR1 is LGHNA and CDR2 YNFKEQ. With 2 bases clipped from V and 1 base from J, the junction kept 10 bases outside the gene matches. CDR3 in DNA: TGTGCCAGCAGCCAAACTCGCGGGGGGGCCGCACGCACAGATACGCAGTATTTT. Amino acid sequence: CASSQTRGGAARTDTQYF.

The chain uses TRBV7-9 and TRBJ2-5, with 7 bases matching TRBD2. Per germline, CDR1 SEHNR and CDR2 FQNEAQ (reference sequence). After removal of 1 base from V and 5 bases from J, the junction contained 13 bases not matched to a gene. This CDR3 region has 17 residues. CDR3 amino acids: CASSLDGRRGSWETQYF. CDR3 nucleotides: TGTGCCAGCAGCTTAGATGGAAGGCGGGGGTCGTGGGAGACCCAGTACTTC.

This clone was detected once. This may stem from a read error, because a much larger clone lies one nucleotide away. The chain carries TRBV24-1 and TRBJ2-2, with a tentative D call TRBD2 (6 bases). This CDR3 is 14 amino acids long. Germline CDR1 reads KGHDR; CDR2 reads SFDVKD. V lost 8 bases and J 0 bases, leaving 9 bases between the germline ends. CDR3 nucleotide sequence: TGTGCCACCATAGGCGGGACGAACACCGGGGAGCTGTTTTTT. This gives the protein CATIGGTNTGELFF.

This chain connects TRBV29-1 to TRBJ1-1, with a weak D call TRBD1 (5 bases). The V end was cut by 7 bases, the J end by 7 bases, with 16 bases between. CDR1 is SQVTM and CDR2 is ANQGSEA in the germline V gene. This CDR3 contains 12 residues. The CDR3: CSALRVDSEAFF. The DNA of the CDR3 is TGCAGCGCCCTTAGAGTTGACAGTGAAGCTTTCTTT.

This chain connects TRBV7-2 to TRBJ1-1, with 7 bases identical to TRBD1. The germline gives CDR1 SGHTA, CDR2 FQGNSA. The CDR3 has 14 residues. Germline trimming cut 1 base from V and 5 bases from J; bases unmatched to any gene: 4. The CDR3 loop reads CASSLVPGGTEAFF. In DNA form, the CDR3 reads TGTGCCAGCAGCTTAGTTCCAGGGGGAACTGAAGCTTTCTTT.

CDR3 sequence: CASIGVRVENQPQHF. The CDR3 bases are TGTGCCAGCATCGGAGTGAGGGTCGAAAATCAGCCCCAGCATTTT. This chain connects TRBV21-1 to TRBJ1-5. TRBV21-1 is marked as a pseudogene. The CDR3 covers 15 residues.

This chain uses TRBV6-2 or TRBV6-3 with TRBJ1-1; D might be TRBD1 (6 bases). The CDR3 runs 16 residues. V was clipped by 0 bases and J by 4 bases, with 15 bases between them. CDR1 is MNHEY, CDR2 SVGEGT, per germline. For the CDR3, the DNA is TGTGCCAGCAGTTACTCGAAGGGGGGGGGACCCACTGAAGCTTTCTTT. Encoded protein: CASSYSKGGGPTEAFF.

Here the CDR3 DNA reads TGCAGCGTGGGTCAGGGGGCTGGTGGAAACACCATATATTTT. Amino acids: CSVGQGAGGNTIYF. The chain recombines TRBV29-1 with TRBJ1-3, with TRBD1 matching over 8 bases. Looked up from germline, CDR1 is SQVTM and CDR2 is ANQGSEA. There are 14 residues in the CDR3. After removal of 6 bases from V and 3 bases from J, the junction contained 7 bases not matched to a gene.

The chain is built from TRBV20-1 and TRBJ2-5; D is ambiguous. Germline CDR1 DFQATT, CDR2 SNEGSKA (reference sequence). Between the trimmed V and J ends, which lost 2 bases and 2 bases, there was a span of 3 bases. The CDR3 is 11 residues long. The DNA for the CDR3 is TGCAGTGCTAGACCTCAAGAGACCCAGTACTTC. Translated, it gives CSARPQETQYF.

This chain connects TRBV24-1 to TRBJ2-7; TRBD1 matches at 9 bases. The V gene's germline CDR1 is KGHDR and CDR2 SFDVKD. V was clipped by 6 bases and J by 4 bases; unmatched bases: 3. The CDR3 is made up of 13 amino acids. The CDR3, as DNA: TGTGCCACCAGTAGGGGACAGGGTTACGAGCAGTACTTC. Encoded protein: CATSRGQGYEQYF.

The chain carries TRBV21-1 and TRBJ2-2; the D call of TRBD2 is as the table states it, not checked on the DNA. TRBV21-1 constitutes a pseudogene. This CDR3 has 17 residues. CDR3 nucleotides: TGTGCCAGCAGCAAAAGGCAGGGCGGGGGGGCTTCCGGGGAGCTGTTTTTT. This sequence encodes CASSKRQGGGASGELFF.

This rearrangement joins TRBV9 to TRBJ2-1; D uncertain. Germline V gives CDR1 SGDLS, CDR2 YYNGEE. V shed 0 bases and J shed 1 base, with 11 bases lying between them. The CDR3 sequence is 16 residues long. The CDR3 nucleotides are TGTGCCAGCAGCGTAGACTCCGGGCTGTCCTACAATGAGCAGTTCTTC. Protein sequence: CASSVDSGLSYNEQFF. Drawing the rest from reference TRBV9 and TRBJ2-1, the complete variable domain is DSGVTQTPKHLITATGQRVTLRCSPRSGDLSVYWYQQSLDQGLQFLIQYYNGEERAKGNILERFSAQQFPDLHSELNLSSLELGDSALYFCASSVDSGLSYNEQFFGPGTRLTVL.

The V call is TRBV7-2, the J call TRBJ2-1; either TRBD1 or TRBD2 may fit D (7 bases each). Trimming left V 1 base short and J 7 bases short, with 17 bases between. Germline loops: CDR1 SGHTA, CDR2 FQGNSA. The CDR3 consists of 16 residues. In nucleotides, the CDR3 is TGTGCCAGCAGCTTAGACCTCAGGGGGGGGAGTAATGAGCAGTTCTTC. This codes for CASSLDLRGGSNEQFF.

V and J are TRBV7-3 and TRBJ2-3; TRBD1 is a possible D gene (5 bases). Trimming took off 5 bases at V and 2 bases at J, with 8 bases between the two ends. The germline V gene has CDR1 SGHTA and CDR2 FQGTGA. This CDR3 region has 13 residues. In DNA form, the CDR3 reads TGTGCCAGCAGCCCCGGACACACAGATACGCAGTATTTT. Its translation: CASSPGHTDTQYF. Based on the CDR3 plus reference TRBV7-3 and TRBJ2-3, the full variable domain is GAGVSQTPSNKVTEKGKYVELRCDPISGHTALYWYRQSLGQGPEFLIYFQGTGAADDSGLPNDRFFAVRPEGSVSTLKIQRTERGDSAVYLCASSPGHTDTQYFGPGTRLTVL.

The V call is TRBV9, the J call TRBJ1-6; D is uncertain. Germline-derived CDR1 and CDR2 are SGDLS and YYNGEE. The V and J ends lost 0 bases and 9 bases respectively, with 13 bases between them. The CDR3 runs 15 residues. This CDR3 is CASSVVGDAVSPLHF. In DNA, the CDR3 is TGTGCCAGCAGCGTAGTTGGGGATGCAGTTTCACCCCTCCACTTT. Supplemented by reference TRBV9 and TRBJ1-6, the full variable domain reads DSGVTQTPKHLITATGQRVTLRCSPRSGDLSVYWYQQSLDQGLQFLIQYYNGEERAKGNILERFSAQQFPDLHSELNLSSLELGDSALYFCASSVVGDAVSPLHFGNGTRLTVT.

In its sample, this clone was seen once. J is TRBJ2-1 and V is TRBV4-2, with a possible D match to TRBD2 (5 bases). This CDR3 is 13 amino acids long. Germline V gene lookup returns CDR1 LGHNA and CDR2 YNFKEQ. Between the trimmed V and J ends, which lost 0 bases and 15 bases, there was a span of 15 bases. In DNA, the CDR3 is TGTGCCAGCAGCCAAGAAGGTGCGGGTCATACGTTCTTC. It encodes CASSQEGAGHTFF.

The rearrangement links TRBV3-1 (or the pseudogene TRBV3-2) to TRBJ2-3; D is uncertain. V was cut by 2 bases and J by 0 bases, with 6 bases left in between. Germline loops: CDR1 LGHDT, CDR2 YNNKEL (reference sequence). The CDR3 totals 14 residues. The CDR3, as DNA: TGTGCCAGCAGCCAATGGCTAAGCACAGATACGCAGTATTTT. This gives the protein CASSQWLSTDTQYF.

This sequence joins TRBV6-5 and TRBJ1-2; 10 positions agree with TRBD1. The junction had 6 bases not matched to a gene; V was cut back by 7 bases and J by 4 bases. Germline-derived CDR1 and CDR2 are MNHEY and SVGAGI. The CDR3 totals 14 residues. CDR3 region: CASTPRTGGYGYTF. The DNA for the CDR3 is TGTGCCAGCACCCCCCGGACAGGGGGCTATGGCTACACCTTC.

The CDR3 coding sequence is TGTGCCAGCAGTCGCCACAGGGGCGGATACAATGAGCAGTTCTTC. Protein sequence: CASSRHRGGYNEQFF. The chain uses TRBV7-2 and TRBJ2-1; TRBD1 agrees at 7 bases. The V and J ends lost 6 bases and 4 bases, in that order; junction bases with no gene match: 9. Germline CDR1 SGHTA, CDR2 FQGNSA. The CDR3 covers 15 residues.

About this clone: Relative to the germline gene, one junction end is altered; a read error may explain this. The DNA of the CDR3 is TGCGCCAGCAGCTTGGGCAGCCAAGAGATCCAGTACTTC. Protein product: CASSLGSQEIQYF. This chain uses TRBV5-1 with TRBJ2-5; D is unclear. Per germline, CDR1 SGHRS and CDR2 YFSETQ. The CDR3 consists of 13 residues.

This chain connects TRBV2 to TRBJ1-2, with D perhaps TRBD1 (5 bases). This CDR3 spans 16 amino acids. Germline values: CDR1 SNHLY, CDR2 FYNNEI. V lost 7 bases and J lost 0, with 18 bases in between. For the CDR3, the DNA is TGTGCCAGCATAGGGACCGGGACTCGGTCTAACTATGGCTACACCTTC. Translated, it gives CASIGTGTRSNYGYTF.

The V gene is TRBV10-3, the J gene TRBJ2-5; 8 bases agree with TRBD2. With V trimmed by 8 bases and J by 5 bases, 7 bases remained unmatched. From germline, CDR1 is ENHRY and CDR2 SYGVKD. This CDR3 region has 13 residues. CDR3 sequence: CAIGAVAGETQYF. As DNA, the CDR3 is TGTGCCATCGGGGCCGTAGCGGGGGAGACCCAGTACTTC.

The chain is built from TRBV5-5 and TRBJ2-4; 9 positions agree with TRBD2. CDR3 length: 19 residues. V lost 0 bases and J lost 8; bases outside the gene matches: 18. The germline CDR1 and CDR2 sequences are SGHKS and YYEKEE (reference sequence). Here the CDR3 DNA reads TGTGCCAGCAGCTTGGAAAGAGGGTACGCGGGGGGGCCCGGGGACATTCAGTACTTC. The encoded protein is CASSLERGYAGGPGDIQYF.

The chain is built from TRBV6-4 and TRBJ2-1; 9 bases are shared with TRBD2. Germline V lookup: CDR1 MRHNA, CDR2 SNTAGT. Trimming removed 0 bases from V and 7 bases from J; junction bases left unmatched: 4. The CDR3 runs 15 residues. CDR3 bases: TGTGCCAGCAGTGACTCGGCGGGGGGGCCTAATGAGCAGTTCTTC. Translating it yields CASSDSAGGPNEQFF.

The CDR3 nucleotides read TGTGCCATCGCAAGGATTAGCACAGATACGCAGTATTTT. Its translation: CAIARISTDTQYF. The chain combines TRBV10-3 with TRBJ2-3; D not certain. The CDR3 totals 13 residues. Germline loops: CDR1 ENHRY, CDR2 SYGVKD. V lost 8 bases to trimming and J lost 0 bases, with 9 bases between them.

V and J are TRBV12-5 and TRBJ2-5; 7 nucleotides agree with TRBD2. V lost 2 bases to trimming and J lost 4 bases; unmatched junction nucleotides: 7. CDR1 is LGHNT and CDR2 is FRNRAP in the germline V gene. This CDR3 comprises 15 residues. CDR3 sequence (DNA): TGTGCTAGTGGTTTGTACACGGCGGGGGTAGAGACCCAGTACTTC. Translating gives CASGLYTAGVETQYF.